This is a list of T cell receptor beta chains from one sample in a study of blood T cell repertoires in COVID-19. Sequencing was performed with immunoSEQ multiplex PCR; in TCRdb, only in-frame clones are kept and a portion is missing. The sample lists about 94,000 clones, more than 70% occurring once. Sequencing was carried out using peripheral blood. These receptors all come from a human donor with acute or convalescent COVID-19. The donor label of this sample is uncertain. CDR3s include the opening cysteine and the closing phenylalanine or tryptophan. The D gene is left open where the match is weak. Clone sizes are given selectively: once, few, many, or a class where the clone is expanded.

>-|-|TRBV29-1|TRBJ1-1
CSVGQVRDTEAFF
TGCAGCGTTGGACAGGTTCGGGACACTGAAGCTTTCTTT
>-|-|TRBV5-1|TRBJ1-6
CATKRGLDNSPLHF
TGCGCCACCAAGAGGGGACTCGACAATTCACCCCTCCACTTT
>-|-|TRBV2|TRBJ1-5
CATRGGGPFNQPQHF
TGTGCCACCCGGGGCGGGGGCCCGTTCAATCAGCCCCAGCATTTT
>TRBD1|-|TRBV25-1|TRBJ2-3
CASSRTGSTDTQYF
TGTGCCAGCAGCCGGACAGGGAGCACAGATACGCAGTATTTT
>-|-|TRBV20-1|TRBJ2-7
CSAAGGSEQYF
TGCAGTGCCGCTGGGGGGTCCGAGCAGTACTTC
>TRBD1|-|TRBV10-3|TRBJ1-1
CATSGQGKGTEAFF
TGTGCCACCTCGGGACAGGGGAAGGGGACTGAAGCTTTCTTT
>-|-|TRBV4-1|TRBJ2-1
CASSQAGGPNGGEQFF
TGCGCCAGCAGCCAAGCGGGGGGCCCGAATGGTGGTGAGCAGTTCTTC
>-|-|TRBV9|TRBJ2-3
CASSVGIAATDTQYF
TGTGCCAGCAGCGTAGGAATAGCGGCCACAGATACGCAGTATTTT
>-|many|TRBV18|TRBJ1-1
CASSPGGENTEAFF
TGTGCCAGCTCACCCGGGGGGGAGAACACTGAAGCTTTCTTT
>-|-|TRBV5-1|TRBJ2-1
CASAPQAQNNEQFF
TGCGCCAGCGCTCCCCAAGCGCAGAACAATGAGCAGTTCTTC
>TRBD1|-|TRBV10-2|TRBJ1-5
CASSGPTGGRNQPQHF
TGCGCCAGCAGTGGCCCGACAGGGGGCCGCAATCAGCCCCAGCATTTT
>-|few|TRBV6-5|TRBJ2-7
CASSLTPSYEQYF
TGTGCCAGCAGCCTCACACCTTCCTACGAGCAGTACTTC
>-|-|TRBV6-2/TRBV6-3|TRBJ1-5
CASSFLGSNQPQHF
TGTGCCAGCAGCTTTCTCGGTAGCAATCAGCCCCAGCATTTT
>-|-|TRBV5-1|TRBJ2-5
CASRPGTKETQYF
TGCGCCAGCAGGCCCGGGACAAAAGAGACCCAGTACTTC
>TRBD1|-|TRBV5-1|TRBJ2-1
CASSEQGPGHNEQFF
TGCGCCAGCAGTGAACAGGGGCCGGGTCACAATGAGCAGTTCTTC
>TRBD1|few|TRBV28|TRBJ1-6
CASSAPGQGDNSPLHF
TGTGCCAGCAGTGCCCCGGGACAGGGGGATAATTCACCCCTCCACTTT
>TRBD1|-|TRBV24-1|TRBJ2-1
CATSADRGSYNEQFF
TGTGCCACCAGTGCCGACAGGGGATCCTACAATGAGCAGTTCTTC
>-|-|TRBV4-1|TRBJ2-7
CASSQASTETYEQYF
TGCGCCAGCAGCCAAGCATCGACAGAAACCTACGAGCAGTACTTC
>-|-|TRBV27|TRBJ2-3
CASSPVGRFSDTQYF
TGTGCCAGCAGCCCGGTGGGCAGGTTTTCGGATACGCAGTATTTT
>TRBD1|few|TRBV29-1|TRBJ1-2
CSVPDRGVGGYTF
TGCAGCGTCCCGGACAGGGGGGTTGGTGGCTACACCTTC
>TRBD2|few|TRBV6-5|TRBJ2-7
CASSYSLAGRYYEQYF
TGTGCCAGCAGTTACTCGTTAGCGGGACGATACTACGAGCAGTACTTC
>-|-|TRBV7-8|TRBJ2-5
CASRVDTPTAQYF
TGTGCCAGCAGGGTGGACACCCCCACGGCCCAGTACTTC
>TRBD1|-|TRBV5-8|TRBJ1-1
CASSFRDRNTEAFF
TGTGCCAGCAGCTTCCGGGACAGGAACACTGAAGCTTTCTTT
>TRBD1|-|TRBV7-8|TRBJ1-1
CASSPAAGGFTEAFF
TGTGCCAGCAGCCCTGCGGCAGGGGGCTTTACTGAAGCTTTCTTT
>TRBD2|-|TRBV6-2/TRBV6-3|TRBJ2-1
CASSGLIRGDEQFF
TGTGCCAGCAGTGGTTTAATCCGGGGGGATGAGCAGTTCTTC
>-|-|TRBV11-1|TRBJ2-2
CASSRTANTGELFF
TGTGCCAGCAGCCGGACTGCGAACACCGGGGAGCTGTTTTTT
>TRBD1|-|TRBV5-4|TRBJ2-7
CASSLGGDRRTYEQYF
TGTGCCAGCAGCCTAGGTGGGGACAGGAGGACCTACGAGCAGTACTTC
>-|medium-sized|TRBV5-1|TRBJ1-1
CASRYEGGTEAFF
TGCGCCAGCAGGTATGAAGGGGGCACTGAAGCTTTCTTT
>-|-|TRBV5-1|TRBJ2-3
CASSSSAGTDTQYF
TGCGCCAGCAGCTCTAGCGCCGGCACAGATACGCAGTATTTT
>-|-|TRBV5-1|TRBJ2-7
CASSLGQASSYEQYF
TGCGCCAGCAGCTTGGGACAGGCAAGCTCCTACGAGCAGTACTTC
>TRBD1|-|TRBV14|TRBJ2-1
CASSQQGQSWYNEQFF
TGTGCCAGCAGCCAACAGGGACAGAGCTGGTACAATGAGCAGTTCTTC
>TRBD2|-|TRBV5-1|TRBJ2-5
CASIPGTSGAETQYF
TGCGCCAGCATCCCCGGGACTAGCGGGGCGGAGACCCAGTACTTC
>TRBD1|-|TRBV3-1/TRBV3-2|TRBJ1-2
CASSQPGQGAVGYTF
TGTGCCAGCAGCCAACCGGGACAGGGGGCTGTTGGCTACACCTTC
>TRBD1|few|TRBV7-3|TRBJ2-2
CASSARQGTGELFF
TGTGCCAGCAGCGCCCGACAGGGGACCGGGGAGCTGTTTTTT
>TRBD2|-|TRBV7-3|TRBJ2-7
CASSLLGPGRGGEQYF
TGTGCCAGCAGCTTACTCGGGCCCGGGAGGGGGGGTGAGCAGTACTTC